This T cell receptor beta chain was documented in a study of blood T cell repertoires in COVID-19. About the research overall: From the United States, Italy and Spain came samples of acute and convalescent COVID-19.

Trimming removed 6 bases from V and 8 bases from J, with 13 bases in between. Per the germline V gene, CDR1 is MNHEY and CDR2 is SVGAGI. The CDR3 extends over 12 amino acids. In the authors' methods: From reference gene primer amplification, estimates of nucleated cell counts were derived. Sequenced by immunoSEQ multiplex PCR; TCRdb stores in-frame clones only, minus some. V, J and clone size reflect that table, while D and trimming were determined from the DNA. The sample has some 380,000 clones, 90% seen once; the top ten hold 6.5%. What was sequenced was peripheral blood. This receptor was obtained from a man aged 18-30 years with active or convalescent COVID-19. The chain employs TRBV6-5 and TRBJ1-2; a possible D gene is TRBD1 (6 bases). The CDR3 region is CASRTGSYGYTF. The CDR3 bases are TGTGCCAGCAGAACAGGGTCCTACGGCTACACCTTC.